Presented here are 23 T cell receptor beta chains from one specimen sequenced in a study of blood T cell repertoires in COVID-19. The data were produced by immunoSEQ multiplex PCR, yet TCRdb's version contains in-frame clones alone and is incomplete. Among about 100,000 clones listed, 85% to 90% were seen once. Sequenced sample: peripheral blood. Receptors were obtained from a human donor in a cohort sampled during active COVID-19.

This clone has just a few counts. V and J are TRBV18 and TRBJ2-1, with D tentatively TRBD1 (6 bases). Trimming took off 2 bases at V and 0 bases at J, with 14 bases between the two ends. Germline lookup yields CDR1 KGHSH and CDR2 LQKENI. This CDR3 comprises 17 residues. CDR3 nucleotides: TGTGCCAGCTCACCAAGGGTGGCAGGGGTCTCCTACAATGAGCAGTTCTTC. This encodes CASSPRVAGVSYNEQFF.

The J gene is TRBJ1-1, the V gene TRBV28; tentatively, D is TRBD1 (5 bases). Trimming shortened V by 1 base and J by 1 base, and 10 bases separated the two germline ends. The CDR3 is 15 residues long. Germline CDR1 MDHEN, CDR2 SYDVKM. For the CDR3, the DNA is TGTGCCAGCAGTTTATCACCAGGGTGGAACACTGAAGCTTTCTTT. It yields the protein CASSLSPGWNTEAFF.

The V gene is TRBV28, the J gene TRBJ2-7, with 7 positions matching TRBD1. CDR1 and CDR2 from the germline V gene are MDHEN and SYDVKM. Trimming took 5 bases from V and 3 from J; bases not matched to a gene: 7. CDR3 length: 14 residues. In nucleotides, the CDR3 is TGTGCCAGCAGTCCTGGGACAGATAACTACGAGCAGTACTTC. The encoded protein is CASSPGTDNYEQYF.

CDR3 in amino acids: CSVGSDFIDTQYF. The CDR3 nucleotides read TGCAGCGTTGGGTCGGACTTCATAGATACGCAGTATTTT. This chain links TRBV29-1 with TRBJ2-3; D is perhaps TRBD2 (5 bases). This CDR3 contains 13 residues. V was clipped by 4 bases and J by 5 bases, with 13 bases between them. The germline V gene has CDR1 SQVTM and CDR2 ANQGSEA.

The V and J genes are TRBV5-1 and TRBJ2-1, with 7 bases identical to TRBD1. Germline V gene sequence: CDR1 SGHRS, CDR2 YFSETQ. V gave up 4 bases and J gave up 0 bases; unmatched junction bases: 7. The CDR3 has 16 amino acids. CDR3 coding DNA: TGCGCCAGCAGCATACCTCAGGGGGTCTCCTACAATGAGCAGTTCTTC. It specifies CASSIPQGVSYNEQFF.

This chain connects TRBV5-1 to TRBJ2-5; 7 nucleotides match TRBD2. Germline CDR1 and CDR2: SGHRS and YFSETQ. The CDR3 has 15 amino acids. V shed 4 bases, J shed 5 bases, and the junction held 11 bases outside the gene matches. CDR3 in DNA: TGCGCCAGCAGCGGCGGGACTACCTACCCGGAGACCCAGTACTTC. Translation: CASSGGTTYPETQYF.

The CDR3 loop reads CASSQDFGTPNQPQHF. The CDR3 region has the DNA TGCGCCAGCAGCCAAGACTTTGGGACTCCAAATCAGCCCCAGCATTTT. The chain employs TRBV4-1 and TRBJ1-5, with a possible D match to TRBD1 (5 bases). The CDR3 has 16 amino acids. CDR1 is MGHRA and CDR2 is YSYEKL in the germline V gene. The germline V and J ends were trimmed by 0 bases and 4 bases, with 13 bases remaining between them.

This chain links TRBV28 with TRBJ1-6, with D possibly TRBD1 on 5 matching bases. This CDR3 is built from 14 residues. Germline CDR1 is MDHEN and CDR2 is SYDVKM. Trimming removed 6 bases from V and 8 bases from J, with 14 bases in between. CDR3 region: CASSPGGVDSPLHF. The CDR3 bases are TGTGCCAGCAGCCCGGGGGGGGTGGATTCACCCCTCCACTTT.

This chain joins TRBV28 and TRBJ2-7, with 11 bases aligning to TRBD1. Losses at the gene ends were 6 bases for V and 6 bases for J; bases not matched to a gene: 10. The CDR3 extends over 15 amino acids. Germline V CDR1 and CDR2: MDHEN, SYDVKM. CDR3 bases: TGTGCCAGCAGACCGTTCGGGGACAGGGGGTCCGAGCAGTACTTC. Encoded protein: CASRPFGDRGSEQYF.

The rearrangement links TRBV30 to TRBJ1-2; 7 bases line up with TRBD1. CDR1 and CDR2 from the germline V gene are GTSNPN and SVGIG (reference sequence). V was clipped by 7 bases and J by 0 bases; unmatched bases: 5. The CDR3 loop spans 13 amino acids. CDR3 in amino acids: CAYSGTANYGYTF. The CDR3 DNA is TGTGCCTACTCAGGGACAGCTAACTATGGCTACACCTTC.

The rearrangement joins TRBV6-2 or TRBV6-3 to TRBJ2-1; maybe TRBD2 (6 bases). V dropped 2 bases and J dropped 8 bases, with 13 bases sitting between them. The germline CDR1 and CDR2 sequences are MNHEY and SVGEGT. The CDR3 consists of 14 residues. The CDR3 spells CASSYRGIDDEQFF. The DNA for the CDR3 is TGTGCCAGCAGTTACCGGGGGATTGACGATGAGCAGTTCTTC.

The rearrangement joins TRBV27 to TRBJ1-1; 7 bases agree with TRBD1. Germline values: CDR1 MNHEY, CDR2 SMNVEV (reference sequence). This CDR3 contains 13 residues. Trimming cost V 6 bases and J 0 bases; bases outside gene matches: 1. The CDR3 bases are TGTGCCAGCAGCGGGACAGTGAACACTGAAGCTTTCTTT. It codes for CASSGTVNTEAFF.

This chain uses TRBV18 with TRBJ2-7; TRBD1 agrees at 10 bases. CDR3 length: 13 amino acids. Unmatched junction bases numbered 0, after V lost 4 bases and J lost 3 bases. Germline CDR1 is KGHSH and CDR2 is LQKENI. The DNA of the CDR3 is TGTGCCAGCTCACGGACAGGGGGCTACGAGCAGTACTTC. It specifies CASSRTGGYEQYF.

The chain uses TRBV13 and TRBJ2-6, with TRBD1 matching 11 bases. CDR1 is PRHDT and CDR2 is FYEKMQ in the germline V gene (reference sequence). The CDR3 runs 19 residues. V dropped 6 bases and J dropped 2; count of bases not matched to a gene: 12. The chain's CDR3 is CASRPTGWGQGAGANVLTF. The CDR3 nucleotides read TGTGCCAGCAGACCAACGGGGTGGGGACAGGGGGCTGGGGCCAACGTCCTGACTTTC. Using reference TRBV13 and TRBJ2-6 for the parts outside the CDR3, the full variable domain is AAGVIQSPRHLIKEKRETATLKCYPIPRHDTVYWYQQGPGQDPQFLISFYEKMQSDKGSIPDRFSAQQFSDYHSELNMSSLELGDSALYFCASRPTGWGQGAGANVLTFGAGSRLTVL.

The rearrangement joins TRBV28 to TRBJ1-3; no reliable D call. CDR1 MDHEN and CDR2 SYDVKM come from the germline V gene. The ends were cut back, 5 bases at V and 0 bases at J, with 17 bases in the middle. The CDR3 sequence is 17 residues long. The CDR3 DNA reads TGTGCCAGCAGTCCGAGAGGCCTTGATACCTCTGGAAACACCATATATTTT. This translates into CASSPRGLDTSGNTIYF. The whole variable domain, filled in from reference TRBV28 and TRBJ1-3, reads DVKVTQSSRYLVKRTGEKVFLECVQDMDHENMFWYRQDPGLGLRLIYFSYDVKMKEKGDIPEGYSVSREKKERFSLILESASTNQTSMYLCASSPRGLDTSGNTIYFGEGSWLTVV.

This clone was seen a few times. This chain links TRBV5-6 with TRBJ1-1; D is uncertain. V lost 2 bases, J lost 0 bases, and 8 bases lay in between. The CDR3 extends over 14 amino acids. CDR1 is SGHDT, CDR2 YYEEEE, per germline. CDR3 bases: TGTGCCAGCAGCTTAGAGGGATTGAACACTGAAGCTTTCTTT. Translated: CASSLEGLNTEAFF.

This clone was detected once. The chain employs TRBV27 and TRBJ1-1; D is possibly TRBD1 (6 bases). The length of the CDR3 is 17 residues. From germline, CDR1 is MNHEY and CDR2 SMNVEV (reference sequence). Deletions cut 6 bases from V and 0 bases from J, with 20 bases between. In nucleotides, the CDR3 is TGTGCCAGCAGCTCTACTCGTCCGGGACACCTGAACACTGAAGCTTTCTTT. As protein: CASSSTRPGHLNTEAFF.

A few counts support this clone. The chain is built from TRBV6-5 and TRBJ1-1; the D is unclear. The length of the CDR3 is 11 residues. V lost 9 bases, J lost 1 base, and 6 bases lay in between. The germline V gene has CDR1 MNHEY and CDR2 SVGAGI. For the CDR3, the DNA is TGTGCCAGTGGGCGGAACACTGAAGCTTTCTTT. Translating it yields CASGRNTEAFF.

This clone was observed once. V and J are TRBV5-1 and TRBJ2-7; TRBD2 matches at 8 bases. CDR1 and CDR2 from the germline V gene are SGHRS and YFSETQ. After removal of 4 bases from V and 1 base from J, the junction contained 1 base not matched to a gene. The CDR3 spans 13 residues. The CDR3 DNA sequence: TGCGCCAGCAGCGAGCGGGGGTCCTACGAGCAGTACTTC. Its protein product is CASSERGSYEQYF.

This chain uses TRBV5-4 with TRBJ2-1; 8 bases map to TRBD2. V lost 3 bases to trimming and J lost 6 bases; unmatched junction nucleotides: 14. This CDR3 contains 17 residues. Germline V gives CDR1 SGHNT, CDR2 YYREEE (reference sequence). The CDR3 nucleotides read TGTGCCAGCAGCTCCGGCAACGGGGGGGCATTCTTCAATGAGCAGTTCTTC. Amino acid sequence: CASSSGNGGAFFNEQFF.

The chain has TRBV6-5 and TRBJ2-6; D is unresolved. The CDR3 covers 14 residues. Germline values: CDR1 MNHEY, CDR2 SVGAGI. Trimming took off 7 bases at V and 0 bases at J, with 7 bases between the two ends. The CDR3 DNA reads as TGTGCCAGCATCCGTAGCTCTGGGGCCAACGTCCTGACTTTC. It translates to CASIRSSGANVLTF.

The chain joins TRBV6-5 to TRBJ2-7, with 10 bases that match TRBD1. This CDR3 contains 16 residues. Germline assignment: CDR1 MNHEY and CDR2 SVGAGI. Germline trimming cut 4 bases from V and 2 bases from J; bases unmatched to any gene: 8. CDR3: CASSSPGQGKTYEQYF. For the CDR3, the DNA is TGTGCCAGCAGTTCGCCGGGACAGGGGAAGACCTACGAGCAGTACTTC.

The V and J genes are TRBV27 and TRBJ2-3; D is perhaps TRBD2 (7 bases). CDR3 length equals 23 residues. Trimming pared 6 bases from V and 7 bases from J, leaving 44 bases between. From germline, CDR1 is MNHEY and CDR2 SMNVEV (reference sequence). The CDR3 nucleotides are TGTGCCAGCAGAGTCATCAGATACACCGGGACAAAGGACCGACTAGCTAGGAAGTATACGCAGTATTTT. This translates into CASRVIRYTGTKDRLARKYTQYF.